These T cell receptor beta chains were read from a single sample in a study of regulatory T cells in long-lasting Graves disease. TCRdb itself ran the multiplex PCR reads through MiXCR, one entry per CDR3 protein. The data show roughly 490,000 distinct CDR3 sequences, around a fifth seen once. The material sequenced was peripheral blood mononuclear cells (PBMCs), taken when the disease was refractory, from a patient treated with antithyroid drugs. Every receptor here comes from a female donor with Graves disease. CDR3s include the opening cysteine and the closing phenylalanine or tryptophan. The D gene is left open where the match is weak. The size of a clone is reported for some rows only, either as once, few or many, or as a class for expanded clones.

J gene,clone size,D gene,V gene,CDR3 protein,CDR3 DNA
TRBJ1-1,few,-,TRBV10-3,CAIRPAGRNTEAFF,TGTGCCATCAGACCTGCCGGGAGAAACACTGAAGCTTTCTTT
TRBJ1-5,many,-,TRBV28,CASSLIWGQPQHF,TGTGCCAGCAGTTTAATCTGGGGCCAGCCCCAGCATTTT
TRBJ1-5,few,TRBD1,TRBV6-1,CASRPRQGGPQHF,TGTGCCAGCAGGCCCAGACAGGGAGGGCCCCAGCATTTT
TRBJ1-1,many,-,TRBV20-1,CSADPILGQGEAFF,TGCAGTGCCGACCCGATTTTGGGACAAGGTGAAGCTTTCTTT
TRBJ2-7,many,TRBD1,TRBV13,CASSLRTGYEQYF,TGTGCCAGCAGCCTACGGACAGGGTACGAGCAGTACTTC
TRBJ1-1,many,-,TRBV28,CASSRTVMNTEAFF,TGTGCCAGCAGCCGGACCGTGATGAACACTGAAGCTTTCTTT
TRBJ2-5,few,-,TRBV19,CASSIGGEETQYF,TGTGCCAGTAGTATAGGGGGGGAAGAGACCCAGTACTTC
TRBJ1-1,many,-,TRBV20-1,CSATSPGEGTTEAFF,TGCAGTGCTACCTCCCCAGGGGAGGGGACCACTGAAGCTTTCTTT
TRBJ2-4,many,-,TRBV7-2,CASSLNRANIQYF,TGTGCCAGCAGCTTGAACCGGGCGAACATTCAGTACTTC
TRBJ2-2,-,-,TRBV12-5,CASGLLGGRQSGELFF,TGTGCTAGTGGTTTATTGGGGGGTCGGCAGTCCGGGGAGCTGTTTTTT
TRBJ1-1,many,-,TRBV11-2,CASSSWGGRNTEAFF,TGTGCCAGCAGCTCTTGGGGGGGACGGAACACTGAAGCTTTCTTT
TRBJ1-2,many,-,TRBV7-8,CASSLRRDGTSGPANYGYTF,TGTGCCAGCAGCTTAAGGAGAGACGGGACCTCGGGCCCAGCTAACTATGGCTACACCTTC
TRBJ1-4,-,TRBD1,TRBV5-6,CASRRTGTGGEKLFF,TGTGCCAGCAGACGCACTGGGACAGGGGGGGAAAAACTGTTTTTT
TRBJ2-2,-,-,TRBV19,CASSIAGTGELFF,TGTGCCAGTAGTATAGCAGGGACCGGGGAGCTGTTTTTT
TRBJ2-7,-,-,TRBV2,CASSEIRASPYEQYF,TGTGCCAGCAGTGAAATCAGGGCTTCCCCGTACGAGCAGTACTTC
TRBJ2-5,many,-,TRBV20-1,CSATGTGGPQETQYF,TGCAGTGCTACGGGGACCGGGGGGCCACAAGAGACCCAGTACTTC
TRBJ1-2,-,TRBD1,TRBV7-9,CASSFPDRGSYGYTF,TGTGCCAGCAGCTTCCCGGACAGGGGCTCGTATGGCTACACCTTC
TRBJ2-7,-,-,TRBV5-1,CTSHTGGANAYEQYF,TGCACCAGCCATACTGGGGGGGCGAACGCCTACGAGCAGTACTTC
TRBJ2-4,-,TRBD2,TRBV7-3,CASSRGGLAGGGENIQYF,TGTGCCAGCAGCCGGGGGGGACTAGCGGGAGGAGGCGAAAACATTCAGTACTTC
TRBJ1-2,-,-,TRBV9,CASSVGGTNYGYTF,TGTGCCAGCAGCGTAGGCGGAACGAACTATGGCTACACCTTC
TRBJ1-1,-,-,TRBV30,CACTPRGTEAFF,TGTGCCTGTACTCCCCGCGGGACTGAAGCTTTCTTT
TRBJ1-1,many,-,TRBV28,CASSLSGPTEAFF,TGTGCCAGCAGCCTCAGTGGACCCACTGAAGCTTTCTTT
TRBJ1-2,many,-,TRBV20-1,CSAGPDTF,TGCAGTGCTGGGCCAGACACCTTC
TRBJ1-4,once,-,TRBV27,CASSLSRANEKLVF,TGTGCCAGCAGTTTATCTCGGGCTAATGAAAAACTGGTTTTT
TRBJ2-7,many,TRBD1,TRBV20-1,CSARWTGWEQYF,TGCAGTGCTAGGTGGACAGGCTGGGAGCAGTACTTC
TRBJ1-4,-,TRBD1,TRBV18,CASGQGGEKLFF,TGTGCCAGCGGACAGGGTGGAGAAAAACTGTTTTTT
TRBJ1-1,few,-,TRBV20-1,CSARQGWSTEAFF,TGCAGTGCTAGGCAGGGGTGGAGCACTGAAGCTTTCTTT
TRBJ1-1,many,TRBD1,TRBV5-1,CASSWGQPNTEAFF,TGTGCCAGCAGCTGGGGACAGCCGAACACTGAAGCTTTCTTT
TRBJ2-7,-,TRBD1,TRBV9,CASGGQGANEQYF,TGTGCCAGCGGAGGACAGGGGGCGAACGAGCAGTACTTC
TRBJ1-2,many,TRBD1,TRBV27,CASRNRGIGYGYTF,TGTGCCAGCAGAAACAGGGGGATAGGCTATGGCTACACCTTC
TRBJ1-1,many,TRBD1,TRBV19,CASSSRRTGRGMNTEAFF,TGTGCCAGTAGTTCACGTCGGACAGGGAGGGGCATGAACACTGAAGCTTTCTTT
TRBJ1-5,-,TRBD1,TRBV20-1,CSASWGQGAYSNQPQHF,TGCAGTGCTAGTTGGGGACAGGGGGCTTATAGCAATCAGCCCCAGCATTTT
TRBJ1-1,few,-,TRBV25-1,CASSGGAEAFF,TGTGCCAGCAGCGGGGGGGCTGAAGCTTTCTTT
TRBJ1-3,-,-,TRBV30,CAWARTGPGNTIYF,TGTGCCTGGGCCCGGACTGGACCTGGAAACACCATATATTTT
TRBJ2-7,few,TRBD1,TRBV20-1,CSARADRGLYEQYF,TGCAGTGCTAGAGCAGACAGGGGGCTCTACGAGCAGTACTTC
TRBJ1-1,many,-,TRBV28,CASIWGGGGAEAFF,TGTGCCAGCATCTGGGGGGGGGGAGGCGCTGAAGCTTTCTTT
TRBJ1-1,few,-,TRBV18,CASSPPQRLNTEAFF,TGTGCCAGCTCACCACCACAAAGGTTGAACACTGAAGCTTTCTTT
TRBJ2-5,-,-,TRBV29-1,CSVSKSRGTSGETQYF,TGCAGCGTCTCCAAAAGTAGGGGAACGTCAGGGGAGACCCAGTACTTC
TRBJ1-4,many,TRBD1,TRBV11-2,CASSPTGTGDEKLFF,TGTGCCAGCTCCCCTACCGGGACAGGGGATGAAAAACTGTTTTTT
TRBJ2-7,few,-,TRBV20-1,CSCPSPGSYEQYF,TGCAGCTGCCCTAGCCCCGGGTCCTACGAGCAGTACTTC
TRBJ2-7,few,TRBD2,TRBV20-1,CSARKLAGGSGEQYF,TGCAGTGCTAGAAAACTAGCGGGGGGAAGTGGCGAGCAGTACTTC
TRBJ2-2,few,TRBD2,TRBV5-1,CASSAGVGTGELFF,TGCGCCAGCAGCGCGGGGGTTGGGACCGGGGAGCTGTTTTTT
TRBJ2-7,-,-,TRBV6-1,CASSEDRVYEQYF,TGTGCCAGCAGTGAAGACAGGGTCTACGAGCAGTACTTC
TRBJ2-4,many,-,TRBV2,CASTPWGENIQYF,TGTGCCAGCACCCCCTGGGGGGAAAACATTCAGTACTTC
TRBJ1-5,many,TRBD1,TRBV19,CASGTGIEKSNQPQHF,TGTGCCAGCGGGACAGGGATCGAGAAGAGCAATCAGCCCCAGCATTTT
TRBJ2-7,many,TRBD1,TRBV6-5,CASSWTPGQGAYEQYF,TGTGCCAGCAGTTGGACCCCGGGACAGGGGGCCTACGAGCAGTACTTC
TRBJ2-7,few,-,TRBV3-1,CASSQDRIATYEQYF,TGTGCCAGCAGCCAAGATAGGATAGCCACCTACGAGCAGTACTTC
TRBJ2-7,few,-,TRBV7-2,CASSLEGGFAGEQYF,TGTGCCAGCAGCTTAGAGGGGGGCTTCGCGGGCGAGCAGTACTTC
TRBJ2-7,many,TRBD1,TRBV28,CASSLPTGQAVQYF,TGTGCCAGCAGTTTACCGACGGGACAGGCCGTGCAGTACTTC
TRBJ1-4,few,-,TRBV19,CASSKQPTNEKLFF,TGTGCCAGTAGTAAGCAGCCAACTAATGAAAAACTGTTTTTT
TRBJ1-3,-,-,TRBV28,CASSVESGNTIYF,TGTGCCAGCAGTGTGGAGTCAGGAAACACCATATATTTT
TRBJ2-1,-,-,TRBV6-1,CASSPQRGPHYNEQFF,TGTGCCAGCAGTCCGCAGCGCGGGCCCCATTACAATGAGCAGTTCTTC
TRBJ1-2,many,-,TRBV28,CASSLKLGVEDGYTF,TGTGCCAGCAGCCTCAAACTCGGGGTTGAGGATGGCTACACCTTC
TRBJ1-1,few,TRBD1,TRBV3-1,CASSHGTDMNTEAFF,TGTGCCAGCAGCCATGGGACAGACATGAACACTGAAGCTTTCTTT
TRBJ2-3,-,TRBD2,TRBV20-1,CSAISGRALDTQYF,TGCAGTGCCATTAGCGGGAGGGCCTTAGATACGCAGTATTTT
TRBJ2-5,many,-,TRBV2,CASSEDGHQETQYF,TGTGCCAGCAGTGAAGACGGACACCAAGAGACCCAGTACTTC
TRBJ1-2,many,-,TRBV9,CASSVAQGGYGYTF,TGTGCCAGCAGCGTAGCGCAGGGCGGCTATGGCTACACCTTC
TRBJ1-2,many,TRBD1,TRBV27,CASRSGTGLNYGYTF,TGTGCCAGCAGGTCCGGGACAGGGCTTAACTATGGCTACACCTTC
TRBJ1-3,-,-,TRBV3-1,CASSPTTPYSGNTIYF,TGTGCCAGCAGCCCTACCACACCTTACTCTGGAAACACCATATATTTT